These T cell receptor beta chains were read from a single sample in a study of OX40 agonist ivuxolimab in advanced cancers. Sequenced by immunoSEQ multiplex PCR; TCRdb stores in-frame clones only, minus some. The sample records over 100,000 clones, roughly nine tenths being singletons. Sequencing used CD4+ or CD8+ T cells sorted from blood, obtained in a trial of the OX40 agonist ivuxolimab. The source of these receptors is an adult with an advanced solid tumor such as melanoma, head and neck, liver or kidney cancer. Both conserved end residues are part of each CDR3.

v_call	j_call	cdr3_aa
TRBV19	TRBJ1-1	CASSKSQMNTEAFF
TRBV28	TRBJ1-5	CASSAPGGSQPQHF
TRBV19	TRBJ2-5	CASSIGAGVQETQYF
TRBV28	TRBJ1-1	CASSTLKNTEAFF
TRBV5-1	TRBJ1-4	CASSPGFGATNEKLFF
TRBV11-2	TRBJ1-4	CASSQHDGNEKLFF
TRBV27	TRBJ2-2	CASSSGLAGTGELFF
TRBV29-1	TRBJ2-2	CSHLSGSGELFF
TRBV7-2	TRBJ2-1	CASSLDGVVTRHEQFF
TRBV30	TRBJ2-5	CAWSVLRSLQETQYF
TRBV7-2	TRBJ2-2	CASSRNQVGTGELFF
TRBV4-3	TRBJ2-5	CASSQGAGQETQYF
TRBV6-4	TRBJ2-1	CASSDITGGNNEQFF
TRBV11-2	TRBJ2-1	CASRRLGSDEQFF
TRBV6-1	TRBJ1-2	CASRPRTLNYGYTF
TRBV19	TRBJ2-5	CASSMAGIQETQYF
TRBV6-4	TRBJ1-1	CASSDSDRGALAFF
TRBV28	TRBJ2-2	CASSPGGPGTGELFF
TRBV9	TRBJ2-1	CASSVDIGRMYNEQFF
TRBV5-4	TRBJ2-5	CASSLQGAEETQYF
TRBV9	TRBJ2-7	CASSPLGGTSGGSFEQYF
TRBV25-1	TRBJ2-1	CASSRPGSLNEQFF
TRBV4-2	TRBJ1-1	CASTSDGRGGGRSEAFF
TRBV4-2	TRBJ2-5	CASSRRIQETQYF
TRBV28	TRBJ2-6	CASSAPGSGANVLTF
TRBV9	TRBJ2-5	CASSVASVETETQYF
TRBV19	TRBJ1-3	CASNSGSSGNTIYF
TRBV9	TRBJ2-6	CASSVGLKMAGANVLTF
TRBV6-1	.	CATREPYSDEQYF
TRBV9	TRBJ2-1	CASSVASEQFF
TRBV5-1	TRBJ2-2	CASSSGLSANTGELFF
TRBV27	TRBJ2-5	CASRPDRIHQETQYF
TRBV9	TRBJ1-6	CASSVTPRGADNSPLHF
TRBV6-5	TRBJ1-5	CASSYSTNQPQHF
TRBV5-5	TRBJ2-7	CASSFLAGFTYEQYF
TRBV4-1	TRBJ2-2	CASSQGGLGSTGELFF
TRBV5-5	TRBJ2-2	CASSLGLALNTGELFF
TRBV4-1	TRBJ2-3	CASSQGRARGGTDTQYF
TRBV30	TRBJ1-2	CAWDPGAAGGYTF
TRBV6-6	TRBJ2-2	CASSRNRGNTGELFF
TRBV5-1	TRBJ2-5	CASSYEETQYF
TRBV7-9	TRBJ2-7	CASSLESEQYF
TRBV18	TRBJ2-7	CASSPPREGARYEQYF
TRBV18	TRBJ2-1	CASSPGQGARNEQFF
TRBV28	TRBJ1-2	CASTLQGYGYTF
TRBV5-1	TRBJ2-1	CASSLALAGHNEQFF
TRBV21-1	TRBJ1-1	CASRPTRPGNTEAFF
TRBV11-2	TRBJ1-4	CASSLAGGFWEKLFF
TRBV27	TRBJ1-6	CASRGGSSYNSPLHF
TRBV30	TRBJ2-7	CAWSAIYEQYF
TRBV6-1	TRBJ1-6	CASRPRTRERSPLHF
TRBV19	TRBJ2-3	CASSTGQGPDTQYF
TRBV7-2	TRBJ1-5	CASSLDRLSNQPQHF
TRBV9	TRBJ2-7	CASSVHRDEQYF
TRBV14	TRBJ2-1	CASSSVTSGGSNEQFF
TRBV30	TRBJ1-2	CAWSQERGKRTF
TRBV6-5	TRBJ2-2	CASSYSPQNTGELFF